This T cell receptor beta chain stems from a study of human T cells and chemical hapten exposure. A remark on this clonotype: Antigen specificity is unknown.

This CDR3 comprises 15 residues. V gave up 6 bases and J gave up 4 bases, with 15 bases separating them. Time point defined: pre-sensitization, week 0. Indicated treatment: therapeutic diphenylcyclopropenone sensitization with weekly scalp DPC. TCRdb used MiXCR to reprocess the RACE reads, holding one entry per CDR3 protein. The table shows a few hundred thousand distinct CDR3 sequences, with 8.6% occurring only once. Overall study results and limits: Sensitization with DPC brought no change to TCRs above 1 in 1000 in frequency.

This receptor was taken from a woman aged 40 to 55 with alopecia areata. Some clones in this sample may be carry-over from other donors' samples. The sample here was whole blood, taken in connection with sensitization to the hapten diphenylcyclopropenone (DPC). The rearrangement joins TRBV12-3 or TRBV12-4 to TRBJ2-2, with D perhaps TRBD1 (6 bases). CDR3: CASSHLGATTGELFF. For the CDR3, the DNA is TGTGCCAGCAGCCATCTGGGGGCGACCACCGGGGAGCTGTTTTTT.